Presented here are 22 T cell receptor beta chains from one specimen sequenced in a study of T cell changes during pregnancy in multiple sclerosis. This table comes from immunoSEQ multiplex PCR, and its TCRdb copy is limited to in-frame clones, with some not included. The data contain over 70,000 clones, approximately 92% of them seen just once; the ten biggest clones take up around 4%. Material: peripheral blood, obtained in the first trimester of pregnancy. The receptors come from a female donor with multiple sclerosis, enrolled in a pregnancy study.

The chain combines TRBV15 with TRBJ1-1; tentative D call: TRBD1 (6 bases). Deletions cut 0 bases from V and 1 base from J, with 6 bases between. CDR3 length: 14 amino acids. CDR1 is LNHNV, CDR2 YYDKDF, per germline (reference sequence). The CDR3 reads CATSRETGNTEAFF. The CDR3 nucleotides read TGTGCCACCAGCAGAGAGACAGGGAACACTGAAGCTTTCTTT.

The chain is built from TRBV11-3 and TRBJ1-2; D gene uncertain. The V end was cut by 4 bases, the J end by 1 base, with 10 bases between. Germline V gene sequence: CDR1 SGHNT, CDR2 YENEEA. This CDR3 spans 14 amino acids. In nucleotides, the CDR3 is TGTGCCAGCAGCTCAGACGCGCTTAACTATGGCTACACCTTC. Translated: CASSSDALNYGYTF.

The chain recombines TRBV14 with TRBJ2-7; D possibly corresponds to TRBD1 (6 bases). From germline, CDR1 is SGHDN and CDR2 FVKESK. This CDR3 is built from 17 residues. V shed 1 base and J shed 0 bases, with 16 bases lying between them. Here the CDR3 DNA reads TGTGCCAGCAGCCAAGGGCAGGGGTTCCCACTCTCCTACGAGCAGTACTTC. Translating it yields CASSQGQGFPLSYEQYF.

The rearrangement joins TRBV15 to TRBJ2-3; TRBD2 matches 8 bases. V was clipped by 3 bases and J by 5 bases; unmatched bases: 4. Germline V gene data show CDR1 as LNHNV and CDR2 as YYDKDF (reference sequence). CDR3 length equals 14 residues. The CDR3 is CATSRRGAGDTQYF. CDR3 DNA sequence: TGTGCCACCAGCAGGCGGGGGGCTGGAGATACGCAGTATTTT.

This chain links TRBV29-1 with TRBJ2-7, with 7 bases identical to TRBD1. The germline V gene has CDR1 SQVTM and CDR2 ANQGSEA. The CDR3 consists of 12 residues. V lost 4 bases and J lost 4; bases outside the gene matches: 4. The CDR3 nucleotides read TGCAGCGTTGCGTTACAGGGGTACGAGCAGTACTTC. The encoded protein is CSVALQGYEQYF.

The rearrangement joins TRBV6-1 to TRBJ1-1, with D uncertain. V shed 1 base and J shed 2 bases, with 11 bases lying between them. CDR1 and CDR2 from the germline V gene are MNHNS and SASEGT. The CDR3 is 15 residues long. The CDR3 loop reads CASSEVYGPNTEAFF. The CDR3 DNA is TGTGCCAGCAGTGAAGTGTATGGGCCTAACACTGAAGCTTTCTTT.

Only one count was recorded for this clone. CDR3 sequence reads: CASSQRRGGEIDRYYEQYF. The CDR3 DNA reads as TGCGCCAGCAGCCAGAGAAGAGGGGGGGAGATCGACAGGTACTACGAGCAGTACTTC. This chain connects TRBV4-1 to TRBJ2-7; the D gene is possibly TRBD2 (7 bases). V was trimmed by 3 bases and J by 3 bases, leaving 27 bases between them. The CDR3 extends over 19 amino acids. The V gene's germline CDR1 is MGHRA and CDR2 YSYEKL.

The CDR3 reads CASSPGLAGNNEQFF. CDR3 coding DNA: TGTGCCAGCTCACCAGGACTAGCGGGGAACAATGAGCAGTTCTTC. The V gene is TRBV18, the J gene TRBJ2-1, with TRBD2 identical over 12 bases. The V segment lost 2 bases and the J segment 5 bases; nucleotides outside the gene matches: 1. Germline V gives CDR1 KGHSH, CDR2 LQKENI. This CDR3 region has 15 residues.

The genes are TRBV6-1 and TRBJ1-1; no clear D gene. This CDR3 has 11 residues. V was trimmed by 3 bases and J by 6 bases, leaving 5 bases between them. Germline V gene data show CDR1 as MNHNS and CDR2 as SASEGT. As DNA, the CDR3 is TGTGCCAGCAGTGATCGTGCTGAAGCTTTCTTT. Encoded protein: CASSDRAEAFF.

V and J are TRBV13 and TRBJ2-5, with 15 bases aligning to TRBD2. CDR1 is PRHDT, CDR2 FYEKMQ, per germline (reference sequence). This CDR3 contains 18 residues. V lost 4 bases and J lost 5; bases outside the gene matches: 11. CDR3 sequence: CASSSLRTSGGARETQYF. Written as DNA, the CDR3 is TGTGCCAGCAGCTCCCTCCGGACTAGCGGGGGGGCCCGGGAGACCCAGTACTTC.

The rearrangement links TRBV21-1 to TRBJ2-6; the table gives TRBD1 as D, unverified against the DNA. TRBV21-1 is described as a pseudogene. There are 19 residues in the CDR3. CDR3 in DNA: TGTGCCAGCAGACGACAGGGGGCACTTTCAGTTAGTGGGGCCAACGTCCTGACTTTC. Encoded protein: CASRRQGALSVSGANVLTF.

V usage is TRBV11-3 and J usage is TRBJ2-1; 9 bases match TRBD1. The CDR3 covers 16 residues. J gave up 5 bases and V 0 bases, and 5 bases lay outside the gene matches. Germline V gene sequence: CDR1 SGHNT, CDR2 YENEEA. CDR3 nucleotides: TGTGCCAGCAGCTTAGATGGGACAGGGACCCACAATGAGCAGTTCTTC. This translates into CASSLDGTGTHNEQFF.

The rearrangement links TRBV9 to TRBJ2-2, with unresolved D. Trimming stripped 4 bases from V and 0 bases from J, with 10 bases between. Germline V gene data show CDR1 as SGDLS and CDR2 as YYNGEE. CDR3 length: 15 residues. CDR3 amino acids: CASSRTTSNTGELFF. The CDR3 DNA sequence: TGTGCCAGCAGCCGAACTACCTCGAACACCGGGGAGCTGTTTTTT.

The chain uses TRBV4-1 and TRBJ2-7; D is uncertain. Trimming took off 1 base at V and 0 bases at J, with 10 bases between the two ends. The CDR3 extends over 15 amino acids. Germline V CDR1 and CDR2: MGHRA, YSYEKL. In DNA, the CDR3 is TGCGCCAGCAGCCAAGTAGCCGAAAGCTCCTACGAGCAGTACTTC. As protein: CASSQVAESSYEQYF.

V usage is TRBV4-1 and J usage is TRBJ2-5; possibly TRBD1 for D (5 bases). CDR1 and CDR2 (germline): MGHRA, YSYEKL. The CDR3 has 14 amino acids. V lost 3 bases to trimming and J lost 5 bases, with 13 bases between them. The CDR3 loop is CASSHTQVYETQYF. The CDR3 bases are TGCGCCAGCAGCCATACACAGGTTTATGAGACCCAGTACTTC.

The chain couples TRBV11-2 to TRBJ1-1; D remains unclear. With 3 bases removed from V and 0 bases from J, the gap between germline ends came to 11 bases. CDR1 is SGHAT, CDR2 FQNNGV, per germline. This CDR3 is 15 amino acids long. The CDR3 loop is CASSFLRSLNTEAFF. Here the CDR3 DNA reads TGTGCCAGCAGCTTCCTACGTAGCCTGAACACTGAAGCTTTCTTT.

The J gene is TRBJ2-1, the V gene TRBV9, with 9 bases aligning to TRBD2. CDR1 and CDR2 from the germline V gene are SGDLS and YYNGEE. This CDR3 has 20 amino acids. Trimming removed 7 bases from V and 7 bases from J; junction bases left unmatched: 27. The CDR3 sequence: CASRTHPPGLATGEGNEQFF. Here the CDR3 DNA reads TGTGCCAGCCGAACCCACCCCCCGGGACTAGCTACAGGGGAGGGTAATGAGCAGTTCTTC.

CDR3 in DNA: TGTGCCAGCAGCTTAAGGATGGACAGGGGCGCACAAGCTTTCTTT. It codes for CASSLRMDRGAQAFF. The rearrangement uses TRBV7-9 and TRBJ1-1; 9 bases match TRBD1. Germline CDR1 SEHNR, CDR2 FQNEAQ (reference sequence). The CDR3 spans 15 residues. After removal of 2 bases from V and 9 bases from J, the junction contained 10 bases not matched to a gene.

The rearrangement links TRBV19 to TRBJ1-1; 12 bases align to TRBD1. J lost 4 bases, V lost 1 base, and 4 bases had no gene match. Germline V lookup: CDR1 LNHDA, CDR2 SQIVND (reference sequence). This CDR3 is 16 amino acids long. The DNA of the CDR3 is TGTGCCAGTAGTATAGGGGGACAGGGGGCGATCACTGAAGCTTTCTTT. Protein sequence: CASSIGGQGAITEAFF. The variable domain in full, completed from reference TRBV19 and TRBJ1-1, reads DGGITQSPKYLFRKEGQNVTLSCEQNLNHDAMYWYRQDPGQGLRLIYYSQIVNDFQKGDIAEGYSVSREKKESFPLTVTSAQKNPTAFYLCASSIGGQGAITEAFFGQGTRLTVV.

The chain recombines TRBV7-9 with TRBJ2-7; tentative D call: TRBD1 (6 bases). The germline gives CDR1 SEHNR, CDR2 FQNEAQ (reference sequence). Trimming left V 1 base short and J 2 bases short, with 18 bases between. The length of the CDR3 is 17 residues. Written as DNA, the CDR3 is TGTGCCAGCAGCTTAGTAGCATTAGGACAGAGGACCTACGAGCAGTACTTC. It encodes CASSLVALGQRTYEQYF.

The V and J genes are TRBV7-2 and TRBJ1-1; 7 bases map to TRBD1. CDR1 and CDR2 from the germline V gene are SGHTA and FQGNSA. J lost 1 base, V lost 5 bases, and 1 base had no gene match. The CDR3 contains 13 residues. Here the CDR3 DNA reads TGTGCCAGCAGCCGGGACAGGAACACTGAAGCTTTCTTT. Protein product: CASSRDRNTEAFF.

Here the CDR3 DNA reads TGTGCCAGCCTAAACGAGGGACTTCCTGGGAGCGGCAATCAGCCCCAGCATTTT. Amino acid sequence: CASLNEGLPGSGNQPQHF. The chain couples TRBV5-4 to TRBJ1-5, with D possibly matching TRBD1 (5 bases). The CDR3 is 18 amino acids. Trimming took off 7 bases at V and 2 bases at J, with 25 bases between the two ends. Germline CDR1 reads SGHNT; CDR2 reads YYREEE (reference sequence). The complete variable domain, with remaining parts taken from reference TRBV5-4 and TRBJ1-5, reads ETGVTQSPTHLIKTRGQQVTLRCSSQSGHNTVSWYQQALGQGPQFIFQYYREEENGRGNFPPRFSGLQFPNYSSELNVNALELDDSALYLCASLNEGLPGSGNQPQHFGDGTRLSIL.